A single sample gave rise to the 13 T cell receptor beta chains below, sequenced in a study of cytomegalovirus exposure and HLA in healthy donors. With 60 Vbeta and 13 Jbeta primers, the PCR was carried out. Assay: immunoSEQ multiplex PCR; the TCRdb copy retains only in-frame clones and omits some. In total, the table holds 120,000 to 150,000 clones. Sequenced material: PBMCs. The receptors derive from a woman aged 50 to 60 in good health and CMV-seronegative.

The rearrangement uses TRBV7-2 and TRBJ1-2, with 8 positions matching TRBD1. Germline V lookup: CDR1 SGHTA, CDR2 FQGNSA. CDR3 size: 15 residues. V shed 5 bases, J shed 3 bases, and the junction held 8 bases outside the gene matches. CDR3 in amino acids: CASSPRQGTDYGYTF. In DNA, the CDR3 is TGTGCCAGCAGCCCAAGACAGGGGACGGACTATGGCTACACCTTC.

The chain couples TRBV6-5 to TRBJ2-1; 8 nucleotides align to TRBD1. This CDR3 has 14 residues. The V and J ends lost 6 bases and 4 bases, in that order; junction bases with no gene match: 5. Germline V lookup: CDR1 MNHEY, CDR2 SVGAGI. CDR3 coding DNA: TGTGCCAGCAGCTCGACAGGGGTATACAATGAGCAGTTCTTC. This sequence encodes CASSSTGVYNEQFF.

The genes are TRBV28 and TRBJ2-7; D gene unclear. CDR3 length: 12 residues. CDR1 MDHEN and CDR2 SYDVKM come from the germline V gene. V dropped 3 bases and J dropped 4 bases, with 7 bases sitting between them. In DNA, the CDR3 is TGTGCCAGCAGTTTGCGAGCTTACGAGCAGTACTTC. This codes for CASSLRAYEQYF.

The rearrangement uses TRBV4-1 and TRBJ2-6, with D perhaps matching TRBD2 (5 bases). Trimming left V 1 base short and J 1 base short, with 17 bases between. Germline CDR1 is MGHRA and CDR2 is YSYEKL. The CDR3 contains 19 residues. CDR3 nucleotide sequence: TGCGCCAGCAGCCAAGCTCGGGGTTGGGTCGTGTCTGGGGCCAACGTCCTGACTTTC. It codes for CASSQARGWVVSGANVLTF.

CDR3 bases: TGCGCCAGCAGTCACAGGGGGGCCCCTAACTATGGCTACACCTTC. It is translated as CASSHRGAPNYGYTF. This chain links TRBV23-1 with TRBJ1-2; 7 nucleotides agree with TRBD1. TRBV23-1 counts as an open reading frame of uncertain function. With V trimmed by 3 bases and J by 0 bases, 4 bases remained unmatched. The CDR3 contains 15 residues.

This CDR3 reads CASSERGGGNNNSPLHF. The CDR3 region has the DNA TGCGCCAGCAGCGAACGTGGGGGGGGGAACAATAATTCACCCCTCCACTTT. The chain couples TRBV4-1 to TRBJ1-6; the D gene is possibly TRBD1 (5 bases). This CDR3 comprises 17 residues. V was pared by 5 bases and J by 5 bases, with 19 bases between. Germline V gives CDR1 MGHRA, CDR2 YSYEKL.

The V call is TRBV27, the J call TRBJ1-5, with D possibly being TRBD1 (5 bases). This CDR3 contains 14 residues. Between the trimmed V and J ends, which lost 1 base and 7 bases, there was a span of 11 bases. Germline CDR1 is MNHEY and CDR2 is SMNVEV (reference sequence). The CDR3 reads CASSLLGTGQPQHF. DNA for the CDR3: TGTGCCAGCAGTTTATTAGGTACAGGACAGCCCCAGCATTTT.

This chain links TRBV5-8 with TRBJ1-2, with D unclear. The CDR3 extends over 14 amino acids. Per the germline V gene, CDR1 is SGHTS and CDR2 is YDEGEE. V lost 0 bases and J 7 bases, leaving 13 bases between the germline ends. The CDR3 sequence is CASSLVTRQAGYTF. DNA of the CDR3: TGTGCCAGCAGCTTGGTGACAAGGCAAGCTGGCTACACCTTC.

CDR3 amino acids: CASTSRAGDTQYF. The CDR3 DNA reads as TGTGCCAGCACCTCCAGGGCCGGGGATACGCAGTATTTT. The chain couples TRBV4-2 to TRBJ2-3; D might be TRBD1 (5 bases). The germline gives CDR1 LGHNA, CDR2 YNFKEQ. V lost 7 bases to trimming and J lost 6 bases, with 14 bases between them. This CDR3 has 13 amino acids.

The rearrangement uses TRBV27 and TRBJ1-1, with D perhaps matching TRBD1 (6 bases). The CDR3 is 13 residues long. CDR1 and CDR2 from the germline V gene are MNHEY and SMNVEV (reference sequence). Trimming cost V 6 bases and J 2 bases, with 10 bases left between them. CDR3 sequence: CASRGALNTEAFF. As DNA, the CDR3 is TGTGCCAGCAGGGGGGCGTTAAACACTGAAGCTTTCTTT.

The V gene is TRBV27, the J gene TRBJ1-6; possibly TRBD1 for D (6 bases). V lost 6 bases to trimming and J lost 8 bases, with 17 bases between them. CDR1 and CDR2 from the germline V gene are MNHEY and SMNVEV (reference sequence). The CDR3 totals 15 residues. The CDR3 nucleotides read TGTGCCAGCAGCCCCCGGGGGGCGCGTCATTCACCCCTCCACTTT. Residues: CASSPRGARHSPLHF.

The chain links TRBV25-1 to TRBJ1-6; a weak D match, TRBD1 (5 bases). The V end lost 4 bases, the J end lost 10 bases, and 17 bases lay between the germline ends. The CDR3 totals 15 residues. In germline, CDR1 is MGHDK, CDR2 SYGVNS. CDR3 nucleotides: TGTGCCAGCAGTGGGGATACAGGCTTAGCCTCACCCCTCCACTTT. Protein sequence: CASSGDTGLASPLHF.

The J gene is TRBJ2-7, the V gene TRBV6-5; no reliable D call. This CDR3 comprises 14 residues. With 0 bases removed from V and 6 bases from J, the gap between germline ends came to 12 bases. CDR1 is MNHEY, CDR2 SVGAGI, per germline. In DNA, the CDR3 is TGTGCCAGCAGTTACTCCGCAGGAAAAGGCGAGCAGTACTTC. It is translated as CASSYSAGKGEQYF.